The next 8 T cell receptor beta chains were all read from a single sample in a study of blood T cell repertoires in COVID-19. Repertoires were generated with immunoSEQ multiplex PCR, while TCRdb's copy carries only in-frame clones and drops some. Of 450,000 to 500,000 clones in the sample, about nine tenths were seen once. Sequencing was carried out using PBMCs or T cells enriched from blood (not recorded which). These receptors were taken from a young woman who had recovered from COVID-19.

The chain uses TRBV27 and TRBJ2-5, with TRBD2 matching 11 bases. J lost 2 bases, V lost 2 bases, and 1 base had no gene match. This CDR3 has 15 amino acids. CDR1 and CDR2 (germline): MNHEY, SMNVEV (reference sequence). CDR3 sequence reads: CASSLVAGGQETQYF. CDR3 bases: TGTGCCAGCAGTTTAGTAGCGGGGGGGCAAGAGACCCAGTACTTC.

V usage is TRBV5-4 and J usage is TRBJ1-5; 12 nucleotides line up with TRBD1. The CDR3 runs to 17 residues. After removal of 0 bases from V and 5 bases from J, the junction contained 6 bases not matched to a gene. CDR1 and CDR2 (germline): SGHNT, YYREEE (reference sequence). The CDR3 DNA sequence: TGTGCCAGCAGCTTGGGTCCCGGGACAGGGGGCGATCAGCCCCAGCATTTT. It codes for CASSLGPGTGGDQPQHF.

The gene calls are TRBV5-6 and TRBJ2-3, with D perhaps TRBD2 (6 bases). Germline CDR1 and CDR2: SGHDT and YYEEEE. CDR3 size: 16 residues. Trimming cost V 0 bases and J 2 bases, with 13 bases left between them. The DNA for the CDR3 is TGTGCCAGCAGCTTGGCGGCCGGGACTCTCACAGATACGCAGTATTTT. It yields the protein CASSLAAGTLTDTQYF. Drawing the rest from reference TRBV5-6 and TRBJ2-3, the complete variable domain is DAGVTQSPTHLIKTRGQQVTLRCSPKSGHDTVSWYQQALGQGPQFIFQYYEEEERQRGNFPDRFSGHQFPNYSSELNVNALLLGDSALYLCASSLAAGTLTDTQYFGPGTRLTVL.

This clone was recorded many times. The chain combines TRBV5-8 with TRBJ2-7; D is possibly TRBD2 (6 bases). Trimming stripped 3 bases from V and 5 bases from J, with 15 bases between. The V gene's germline CDR1 is SGHTS and CDR2 YDEGEE. The CDR3 consists of 14 residues. CDR3 region: CASSWGLRRHEQYF. CDR3 sequence (DNA): TGTGCCAGCAGCTGGGGACTTCGCCGGCACGAGCAGTACTTC.

The chain has TRBV5-6 and TRBJ2-2; 10 nucleotides agree with TRBD2. Trimming cost V 1 base and J 5 bases; bases outside gene matches: 2. Germline V gene sequence: CDR1 SGHDT, CDR2 YYEEEE. This CDR3 has 15 residues. The CDR3 region is CASSLIAGGTGELFF. The CDR3 DNA reads as TGTGCCAGCAGCTTGATAGCGGGAGGAACCGGGGAGCTGTTTTTT.

The rearrangement joins TRBV29-1 to TRBJ2-1; 9 nucleotides match TRBD2. V lost 1 base to trimming and J lost 7 bases; unmatched junction nucleotides: 8. There are 15 residues in the CDR3. From germline, CDR1 is SQVTM and CDR2 ANQGSEA. The CDR3 coding sequence is TGCAGCGTTGAAGTCTTGCGGGGGGGTGTAAATGAGCAGTTCTTC. The encoded protein is CSVEVLRGGVNEQFF.

The rearrangement uses TRBV23-1 and TRBJ1-6; D unresolved. TRBV23-1 is an open reading frame whose function is uncertain. The length of the CDR3 is 17 residues. The germline V and J ends were trimmed by 2 bases and 9 bases, with 20 bases remaining between them. CDR3 sequence (DNA): TGCGCCAGCAGTCAACCCGAACAACGAGGGAGCTGTTCACCCCTCCACTTT. It encodes CASSQPEQRGSCSPLHF.

The CDR3 loop reads CASSLGVLALYEQYF. As DNA, the CDR3 is TGTGCCAGCAGCTTAGGGGTACTAGCGCTCTACGAGCAGTACTTC. The V call is TRBV11-2, the J call TRBJ2-7; 7 bases are shared with TRBD2. The V gene's germline CDR1 is SGHAT and CDR2 FQNNGV. The V gene end was trimmed by 1 base and the J gene end by 3 bases; junction bases not matched to a gene: 6. CDR3 length equals 15 residues.